The subject of this entry is one TCR beta chain. Antigen specificity is unknown. Germline V CDR1 and CDR2: MNHEY, SVGAGI. V was clipped by 5 bases and J by 4 bases, with 9 bases between them. The CDR3 runs to 13 residues. TCRdb's copy holds only in-frame clones and misses some; the assay was immunoSEQ multiplex PCR. The table has about 690,000 clones, 80% to 95% seen once. The data are from a study of shared clonotypes between healthy human individuals. Study observations and caveats: Among several donors, roughly 5.5% of naive CD4 clonotypes were found in common. Only blood samples were collected, and tissue repertoires likely differ. Few donors limited the genetic and exposure-history diversity represented.

Every one of the donors was a Caucasian adult that lived in Nashville, Tennessee. Sequenced input: memory CD8+ T cells from PBMCs. The sample's subset: CD45RO+ cells pooled with CCR7-negative TemRA cells. This clonotype was obtained from a man younger than 35 in good health. Some clones in this sample may be carry-over from other donors' samples. This chain uses TRBV6-5 with TRBJ2-1; D is unclear. In DNA, the CDR3 is TGTGCCAGCAGTCCGACCTTTTACAATGAGCAGTTCTTC. This translates into CASSPTFYNEQFF.